This T cell receptor beta chain came from a study of cytomegalovirus exposure and HLA in healthy donors. About the study: Some 77 million unique TCRs from HLA-typed donors were held in an early release of data. Genotyping of roughly 400 donors showed that roughly 80% belonged to the Caucasian-associated ancestry cluster. Findings of the study overall: Later analysis identified a missense DCLRE1C variant that was linked to TCR beta V- and J-gene trimming.

About this clone itself: Its antigen remains unknown.

13 Jbeta primers and 60 Vbeta primers were used for the PCR. Produced via immunoSEQ multiplex PCR; TCRdb's table is partial and in-frame only. The repertoire holds 150,000 to 200,000 clones, approximately 80% seen once, with around 4.5% in the top ten. CDR3 length: 15 residues. Trimming took off 2 bases at V and 3 bases at J, with 13 bases between the two ends. Germline V lookup: CDR1 SNHLY, CDR2 FYNNEI. The TCR sequence derives from a man aged 25-45 years in good health and CMV-seronegative. The chain combines TRBV2 with TRBJ1-2, with D possibly matching TRBD1 (6 bases). Sequencing was performed on PBMCs. The CDR3 region is CASSESRGRHYGYTF. For the CDR3, the DNA is TGTGCCAGCAGTGAATCCAGGGGTCGGCACTATGGCTACACCTTC.